This T cell receptor (beta chain) emerged from a study of monozygotic twins with inflammatory bowel disease. Overall study findings and caveats: In the analysis, different T cell subtypes could not be told apart. Whether twins were concordant or discordant made no difference to repertoire similarity, possibly from limited power.

The CDR3 totals 14 residues. Germline lookup yields CDR1 SGHRS and CDR2 YFSETQ. With regard to this clonotype: Its antigen is as yet unknown.

From roughly 3,300 ng of total RNA, each TCR library was prepared. Added by template switching were UMIs that each held a 6-nucleotide sample barcode. Each CDR3 protein gets one entry in TCRdb, which reprocessed the 5' RACE reads and gives no DNA. The sample table includes around 380,000 distinct CDR3 sequences. Sequencing was performed on blood. This clonotype was sampled from a human donor with ulcerative colitis or Crohn's disease, or a healthy co-twin of an affected twin (not recorded which). The chain links TRBV5-1 to TRBJ1-2; TCRdb's D call, TRBD1, is unchecked because there is no DNA. The CDR3 protein is CASSLAPGLYGYTF.